Listed here is a single T cell receptor (beta chain). Its antigen is not identified. The source of the sample is a study of a mutant IDH1 vaccine in newly diagnosed glioma. Time point denoted: week 47, end of study. Vaccine doses each comprised 300 ug of mutant IDH1 20-mer peptide, with topical imiquimod. Patients, over weeks 1, 3, 5, 7, 11, 15, 19 and 23, received a total of eight vaccinations. Each astrocytoma in the donors was new, WHO grade 3 or 4, IDH1-mutant and ATRX-lost. The assay was immunoSEQ multiplex PCR, and TCRdb's table has in-frame clones only and misses some. This sample has almost 25,000 clones, with 82% found just once. Germline assignment: CDR1 LGHNA and CDR2 YSLEER. The CDR3 has 17 amino acids. V lost 3 bases, J lost 2 bases, and 6 bases stayed unmatched.

The chain uses TRBV4-3 and TRBJ2-2; 10 bases line up with TRBD2. The source of this sequence is a man aged 35 to 55 with glioma. Some clones in this sample may be carry-over from other donors' samples. Sequencing was performed on PBMCs, taken from a glioma patient whose treatment included an IDH1 peptide vaccine. The CDR3 DNA follows: TGCGCCAGCAGCCATCCAAGGACTAGCGGTAACACCGGGGAGCTGTTTTTT. This encodes CASSHPRTSGNTGELFF.